The next 20 T cell receptor beta chains were all read from a single sample in a study of cytomegalovirus exposure and HLA in healthy donors. PCR involved 60 Vbeta and 13 Jbeta primers. Assay used: immunoSEQ multiplex PCR; TCRdb lists only in-frame clones, some missing. The sample consists of about 93,000 clones, nearly 80% of them appearing once. Sequenced material: PBMCs. The receptors were sampled from a woman between 40 and 50 years old in good health and CMV-seronegative.

The chain couples TRBV5-1 to TRBJ2-3; D unresolved. The length of the CDR3 is 17 residues. Trimming removed 8 bases from V and 0 bases from J, with 22 bases in between. The germline CDR1 and CDR2 sequences are SGHRS and YFSETQ. The CDR3 sequence is CASSAVWSFSSTDTQYF. For the CDR3, the DNA is TGCGCCAGTTCCGCAGTCTGGTCGTTCTCAAGCACAGATACGCAGTATTTT.

There are a few counts of this clone. The CDR3 loop reads CASSQSGANVLTF. The CDR3 DNA reads as TGTGCCAGCAGCCAGTCTGGGGCCAACGTCCTGACTTTC. The J gene is TRBJ2-6, the V gene TRBV6-1; D uncertain. The germline gives CDR1 MNHNS, CDR2 SASEGT. Trimming took off 6 bases at V and 1 base at J, with 4 bases between the two ends. The CDR3 totals 13 residues.

The chain carries TRBV4-1 and TRBJ1-4; D is perhaps TRBD1 (6 bases). The germline V gene encodes CDR1 MGHRA and CDR2 YSYEKL. Trimming cost V 0 bases and J 8 bases, with 13 bases left between them. The CDR3 covers 15 residues. The CDR3 nucleotides are TGCGCCAGCAGCCAAGATGGGGGCGGAGGAGAAAAACTGTTTTTT. It translates to CASSQDGGGGEKLFF.

This chain connects TRBV6-5 to TRBJ1-2; D remains ambiguous. In germline, CDR1 is MNHEY, CDR2 SVGAGI. Trimming removed 0 bases from V and 4 bases from J, with 15 bases in between. CDR3 length: 16 residues. DNA of the CDR3: TGTGCCAGCAGTTACTCTAGGTCTGTGGGGAGCTATGGCTACACCTTC. It is translated as CASSYSRSVGSYGYTF.

The chain couples TRBV5-4 to TRBJ2-7; TRBD2 agrees at 9 bases. Germline lookup yields CDR1 SGHNT and CDR2 YYREEE (reference sequence). CDR3 length equals 15 residues. Losses at the gene ends were 0 bases for V and 4 bases for J; bases not matched to a gene: 5. The CDR3 reads CASSLVGSGSYEQYF. Here the CDR3 DNA reads TGTGCCAGCAGCTTGGTGGGTAGCGGGAGTTACGAGCAGTACTTC. Supplemented by reference TRBV5-4 and TRBJ2-7, the full variable domain reads ETGVTQSPTHLIKTRGQQVTLRCSSQSGHNTVSWYQQALGQGPQFIFQYYREEENGRGNFPPRFSGLQFPNYSSELNVNALELDDSALYLCASSLVGSGSYEQYFGPGTRLTVT.

This clone turned up a few times. The rearrangement links TRBV6-6 to TRBJ1-1; 10 positions agree with TRBD1. With V trimmed by 6 bases and J by 4 bases, 5 bases remained unmatched. In germline, CDR1 is MNHNY, CDR2 SVGAGI (reference sequence). The CDR3 contains 14 residues. The CDR3 loop reads CASSRTGGTTEAFF. CDR3 sequence (DNA): TGTGCCAGCAGCCGGACAGGGGGAACCACTGAAGCTTTCTTT.

A few counts support this clone. The rearrangement joins TRBV5-1 to TRBJ1-1; the D gene is possibly TRBD1 (5 bases). The CDR3 consists of 11 residues. Trimming left V 4 bases short and J 5 bases short, with 6 bases between. Germline V lookup: CDR1 SGHRS, CDR2 YFSETQ. This chain's CDR3 is CASSQGTEAFF. The CDR3 DNA reads as TGCGCCAGCAGCCAGGGTACTGAAGCTTTCTTT.

This clone has only a few counts. This chain connects TRBV4-2 to TRBJ2-6, with TRBD1 identical over 12 bases. Trimming cost V 2 bases and J 4 bases; bases outside gene matches: 9. The germline V gene has CDR1 LGHNA and CDR2 YNFKEQ. The CDR3 spans 19 residues. CDR3 sequence reads: CASSQRPGQGASGANVLTF. The CDR3, as DNA: TGTGCCAGCAGCCAAAGACCGGGACAGGGGGCCTCCGGGGCCAACGTCCTGACTTTC.

The J gene is TRBJ2-5, the V gene TRBV23-1, with a possible D match to TRBD1 (5 bases). TRBV23-1 is known as an ORF, though its function is uncertain. The length of the CDR3 is 13 residues. V was cut by 3 bases and J by 11 bases, with 16 bases left in between. For the CDR3, the DNA is TGCGCCAGCAGTCACCCAGGGTTTGGTGAGCAGTACTTC. Encoded protein: CASSHPGFGEQYF.

This clone was seen a single time. The genes are TRBV28 and TRBJ1-2, with 10 bases identical to TRBD1. The CDR3 loop spans 16 amino acids. V shed 5 bases and J 5 bases; nucleotides not matched to a gene: 11. CDR1 is MDHEN, CDR2 SYDVKM, per germline. The CDR3 reads CASSPRTGGGSYGYTF. CDR3 nucleotides: TGTGCCAGCAGTCCCCGGACAGGGGGTGGATCATATGGCTACACCTTC.

This sequence joins TRBV15 and TRBJ2-1; 8 bases match TRBD1. The V segment lost 5 bases and the J segment 7 bases; nucleotides outside the gene matches: 7. This CDR3 has 14 residues. CDR1 is LNHNV, CDR2 YYDKDF, per germline (reference sequence). CDR3 residues: CATSLRTGRNEQFF. The CDR3, as DNA: TGTGCCACCAGCCTCCGGACAGGGAGGAATGAGCAGTTCTTC.

V and J are TRBV14 and TRBJ1-2; D is undetermined. Germline CDR1 SGHDN, CDR2 FVKESK. Trimming pared 4 bases from V and 2 bases from J, leaving 17 bases between. The CDR3 extends over 16 amino acids. CDR3 region: CASSRRSLGANYGYTF. The CDR3 DNA is TGTGCCAGCAGCCGACGGTCTCTAGGAGCGAACTATGGCTACACCTTC.

The V and J genes are TRBV5-1 and TRBJ2-5; D may be TRBD2 (5 bases). The CDR3 covers 16 residues. The germline V gene encodes CDR1 SGHRS and CDR2 YFSETQ. V was cut by 5 bases and J by 13 bases, with 30 bases left in between. CDR3 in DNA: TGCGCCAGCAGAACATCTCCCCGGTGGACTGACCTCAGGCGGTACTTC. Protein product: CASRTSPRWTDLRRYF.

This clone was seen a few times. The chain combines TRBV7-2 with TRBJ2-2; the D gene is possibly TRBD1 (6 bases). The CDR3 is 15 residues long. The germline gives CDR1 SGHTA, CDR2 FQGNSA. Trimming took off 2 bases at V and 4 bases at J, with 11 bases between the two ends. This chain's CDR3 is CASSLSGQPTGELFF. The CDR3 region has the DNA TGTGCCAGCAGCTTAAGTGGACAGCCCACCGGGGAGCTGTTTTTT. Variable domain in full (rest from reference TRBV7-2 and TRBJ2-2): GAGVSQSPSNKVTEKGKDVELRCDPISGHTALYWYRQSLGQGLEFLIYFQGNSAPDKSGLPSDRFSAERTGGSVSTLTIQRTQQEDSAVYLCASSLSGQPTGELFFGEGSRLTVL.

The V and J genes are TRBV19 and TRBJ1-6; 8 bases map to TRBD1. V shed 4 bases and J 5 bases; nucleotides not matched to a gene: 7. This CDR3 region has 16 residues. Germline assignment: CDR1 LNHDA and CDR2 SQIVND (reference sequence). CDR3 residues: CASSRDRSKDNSPLHF. CDR3 nucleotides: TGTGCCAGTAGTAGGGACAGGTCGAAGGATAATTCACCCCTCCACTTT.

This chain connects TRBV27 to TRBJ2-7, with 10 nucleotides matching TRBD2. V shed 1 base and J 1 base; nucleotides not matched to a gene: 7. The CDR3 length is 17 residues. CDR1 and CDR2 from the germline V gene are MNHEY and SMNVEV (reference sequence). Here the CDR3 reads CASSLFPPSGGSYEQYF. The CDR3 DNA reads as TGTGCCAGCAGTTTATTCCCCCCTAGCGGGGGATCCTACGAGCAGTACTTC.

This clone occurred a few times. CDR3 DNA: TGTGCCAGCAGCCCCAGTACAGGGATAGGGCAGCCCCAGCATTTT. Its translation: CASSPSTGIGQPQHF. The rearrangement joins TRBV9 to TRBJ1-5; D possibly corresponds to TRBD1 (6 bases). CDR1 is SGDLS, CDR2 YYNGEE, per germline. There are 15 residues in the CDR3. V lost 4 bases and J 7 bases, leaving 18 bases between the germline ends. Full variable domain (remainder filled in from reference TRBV9 and TRBJ1-5): DSGVTQTPKHLITATGQRVTLRCSPRSGDLSVYWYQQSLDQGLQFLIQYYNGEERAKGNILERFSAQQFPDLHSELNLSSLELGDSALYFCASSPSTGIGQPQHFGDGTRLSIL.

The V call is TRBV5-1, the J call TRBJ2-7, with D possibly matching TRBD1 (5 bases). The CDR3 length is 12 residues. V was shortened by 5 bases and J by 7 bases, with 13 bases between the two germline ends. Per germline, CDR1 SGHRS and CDR2 YFSETQ. The CDR3 loop reads CASSSQGREQYF. As DNA, the CDR3 is TGCGCCAGCAGTTCCCAGGGTCGGGAGCAGTACTTC.

This clone was counted a single time. V is TRBV5-1 and J is TRBJ2-5; D is uncertain. This CDR3 comprises 13 residues. Germline CDR1 and CDR2: SGHRS and YFSETQ. Deletions cut 0 bases from V and 5 bases from J, with 8 bases between. CDR3 loop: CASSLVVGETQYF. The CDR3 DNA reads as TGCGCCAGCAGCTTGGTAGTGGGCGAGACCCAGTACTTC.

The V and J genes are TRBV29-1 and TRBJ2-7; 7 bases agree with TRBD2. Unmatched junction bases numbered 7, after V lost 5 bases and J lost 6 bases. Germline CDR1 and CDR2: SQVTM and ANQGSEA. This CDR3 contains 12 residues. The DNA of the CDR3 is TGCAGCGTTAGCAGCGGGACGCTCGAGCAGTACTTC. Translated, it gives CSVSSGTLEQYF.